This T cell receptor beta chain came from a study of T cells in Graves' hyperthyroidism and ophthalmopathy. This sample holds PBMCs from about 9.3 ml fresh peripheral blood. Researchers took RNA transcripts and amplified the TCR beta CDR3 regions from them. HTBI primers were the set used in a first-round RT-PCR of the TCR CDR3. TCRdb independently ran MiXCR on the multiplex PCR reads; one entry per CDR3 protein. The repertoire has around 400,000 distinct CDR3 sequences, less than 20% of them found once; the top ten carry 28%. Germline trimming cut 4 bases from V and 10 bases from J; bases unmatched to any gene: 10. The germline gives CDR1 MNHNS, CDR2 SASEGT. The CDR3 extends over 15 amino acids.

This chain connects TRBV6-1 to TRBJ2-1; 10 positions agree with TRBD1. The sequenced sample was blood. The origin of this receptor is a woman aged 18-29 years with Graves' hyperthyroidism that later progressed to Graves' ophthalmopathy. CDR3 in DNA: TGTGCCAGCAGTGGTACCGGGACAGGGGTCCGAGAGCAGTTCTTC. Translation gives CASSGTGTGVREQFF.